The clone carrying this T cell receptor (beta chain) was counted once. The PBMCs studied were ones that came from roughly 9.1 ml fresh peripheral blood. The sample originates from a study of T cells in Graves' hyperthyroidism and ophthalmopathy. RNA transcripts yielded amplified TCR beta CDR3 regions. An initial round of RT-PCR targeting the TCR CDR3 relied on the HTBI primer set. TCRdb reanalysed the multiplex PCR reads using MiXCR and keeps one entry per CDR3 protein. The table includes almost 35,000 distinct CDR3 sequences, 45% to 55% detected once. Germline values: CDR1 SQVTM, CDR2 ANQGSEA. This CDR3 is built from 13 residues.

The rearrangement uses TRBV29-1 and TRBJ2-1; D possibly uses TRBD1 or TRBD2 (6 bases each). This TCR was recovered from a woman aged 40-49 years with Graves' ophthalmopathy. Sequenced sample: blood. This CDR3 is CSSLIGGSNEQFF. The CDR3 DNA reads as TGCAGTTCATTGATAGGGGGGAGTAATGAGCAGTTCTTC.